The 22 T cell receptor beta chains presented below share a single source sample, sequenced in a study of blood T cell repertoires in COVID-19 (TCRdb year 2020). The receptor library was made with the immunoSEQ multiplex PCR assay. TCRdb took this table from immuneACCESS and kept in-frame rearrangements with V and J called. Such tables lack part of the clones; where checked against another copy, unresolved V genes explain under half of the gap, and the rest is unexplained. The sample table lists roughly 260,000 clones, approximately 79% of them with a count of one. The ten largest clonotypes hold around 4.1% of the sample. Sequenced material: peripheral blood. The origin of the receptors is a woman between 35 and 50 years old with active or convalescent COVID-19.

This chain links TRBV6-5 with TRBJ1-1; 9 nucleotides agree with TRBD1. Germline V gives CDR1 MNHEY, CDR2 SVGAGI. J gave up 5 bases and V 6 bases, and 7 bases lay outside the gene matches. This CDR3 is built from 14 residues. For the CDR3, the DNA is TGTGCCAGCAGACAGGGGGCCGTGAGGACTGAAGCTTTCTTT. As protein: CASRQGAVRTEAFF.

The rearrangement links TRBV30 to TRBJ1-2; tentatively, D is TRBD1 (5 bases). Germline loops: CDR1 GTSNPN, CDR2 SVGIG (reference sequence). The CDR3 contains 13 residues. V lost 3 bases and J 2 bases, leaving 10 bases between the germline ends. This CDR3 is CAWRAGRNYGYTF. The CDR3 DNA reads TGTGCCTGGAGAGCGGGGCGGAACTATGGCTACACCTTC.

This clone has just one count. This sequence joins TRBV7-9 and TRBJ1-2, with 7 bases lining up with TRBD1. Germline-derived CDR1 and CDR2 are SEHNR and FQNEAQ (reference sequence). The CDR3 has 14 residues. After removal of 5 bases from V and 8 bases from J, the junction contained 11 bases not matched to a gene. CDR3 in amino acids: CASSPWTGGIGYTF. CDR3 nucleotides: TGTGCCAGCAGCCCCTGGACAGGCGGAATCGGCTACACCTTC.

This clone was seen more than once but under ten times. The chain employs TRBV27 and TRBJ1-1; TRBD1 matches at 12 bases. CDR1 MNHEY and CDR2 SMNVEV come from the germline V gene (reference sequence). V trimming: 1 base; J trimming: 5 bases; junction bases outside the gene matches: 5. The length of the CDR3 is 16 residues. The CDR3 is CASSLLGTGGLTEAFF. DNA of the CDR3: TGTGCCAGCAGTTTATTGGGGACAGGGGGCCTTACTGAAGCTTTCTTT.

The chain carries TRBV11-3 and TRBJ2-2; 7 nucleotides line up with TRBD1. The germline CDR1 and CDR2 sequences are SGHNT and YENEEA. The CDR3 is made up of 14 amino acids. J gave up 3 bases and V 5 bases, and 3 bases lay outside the gene matches. CDR3 protein: CASSPGGDTGELFF. In DNA, the CDR3 is TGTGCCAGCAGCCCAGGGGGAGACACCGGGGAGCTGTTTTTT.

The rearrangement uses TRBV28 and TRBJ1-4; 9 nucleotides align to TRBD1. V trimming: 1 base; J trimming: 5 bases; junction bases outside the gene matches: 2. This CDR3 is 15 amino acids long. Germline CDR1 is MDHEN and CDR2 is SYDVKM. The CDR3 DNA reads as TGTGCCAGCAGTTTATTACAGGGGGCGAATGAAAAACTGTTTTTT. Translation: CASSLLQGANEKLFF.

The chain uses TRBV2 and TRBJ2-3, with 7 bases aligning to TRBD2. Trimming took 6 bases from V and 4 from J; bases not matched to a gene: 4. The V gene's germline CDR1 is SNHLY and CDR2 FYNNEI. This CDR3 is 13 amino acids long. CDR3 sequence reads: CASRLAVPDTQYF. The CDR3 DNA sequence: TGTGCCAGCAGGCTAGCGGTTCCAGATACGCAGTATTTT.

V usage is TRBV11-3 and J usage is TRBJ2-1, with D maybe TRBD2 (6 bases). Trimming pared 1 base from V and 2 bases from J, leaving 18 bases between. In germline, CDR1 is SGHNT, CDR2 YENEEA. The CDR3 extends over 18 amino acids. CDR3 amino acids: CASSLGGWRAQPYNEQFF. The CDR3 DNA follows: TGTGCCAGCAGCTTAGGCGGTTGGAGGGCGCAGCCCTACAATGAGCAGTTCTTC.

This CDR3 reads CASSSSGGKNTEAFF. CDR3 coding DNA: TGCGCCAGCAGCTCCTCAGGGGGCAAGAACACTGAAGCTTTCTTT. This chain joins TRBV5-1 and TRBJ1-1, with 8 bases that match TRBD1. The junction had 5 bases not matched to a gene; V was cut back by 3 bases and J by 1 base. CDR1 and CDR2 from the germline V gene are SGHRS and YFSETQ. CDR3 length equals 15 residues.

The CDR3 protein is CASSFSGVNGYTF. CDR3 bases: TGTGCCAGCAGCTTTTCAGGGGTAAATGGCTACACCTTC. The chain carries TRBV6-5 and TRBJ1-2; D is possibly TRBD1 (6 bases). Trimming took 6 bases from V and 6 from J, leaving 14 bases between them. This CDR3 has 13 amino acids. Germline V gives CDR1 MNHEY, CDR2 SVGAGI.

The chain employs TRBV2 and TRBJ2-3; D not certain. Trimming shortened V by 8 bases and J by 1 base, and 7 bases separated the two germline ends. The germline gives CDR1 SNHLY, CDR2 FYNNEI. The CDR3 has 12 residues. The CDR3 loop is CASWSGTDTQYF. For the CDR3, the DNA is TGTGCCAGCTGGAGTGGCACAGATACGCAGTATTTT.

CDR3 in amino acids: CASSLGTASYSEQFF. Here the CDR3 DNA reads TGCGCCAGCAGCTTAGGGACAGCTTCTTATAGTGAGCAGTTCTTC. The chain employs TRBV5-1 and TRBJ2-1; 7 nucleotides align to TRBD1. Germline V CDR1 and CDR2: SGHRS, YFSETQ. The CDR3 spans 15 residues. V gave up 2 bases and J gave up 9 bases; unmatched junction bases: 11.

This rearrangement joins TRBV9 to TRBJ2-3; 9 bases are a match to TRBD2. The germline V gene has CDR1 SGDLS and CDR2 YYNGEE. This CDR3 is 16 amino acids long. With 0 bases clipped from V and 4 bases from J, the junction kept 6 bases outside the gene matches. Here the CDR3 reads CASSVGASGDADTQYF. The CDR3 DNA is TGTGCCAGCAGCGTAGGGGCTAGCGGGGATGCAGATACGCAGTATTTT.

The chain uses TRBV7-3 and TRBJ2-4, with 10 bases matching TRBD1. V lost 5 bases, J lost 5 bases, and 6 bases stayed unmatched. CDR3 size: 15 residues. Per the germline V gene, CDR1 is SGHTA and CDR2 is FQGTGA. The CDR3 coding sequence is TGTGCCAGCAGCGTAGAAGGGACAGGGGAAAACATTCAGTACTTC. Its translation: CASSVEGTGENIQYF. Complete variable domain (other parts from reference TRBV7-3 and TRBJ2-4): GAGVSQTPSNKVTEKGKYVELRCDPISGHTALYWYRQSLGQGPEFLIYFQGTGAADDSGLPNDRFFAVRPEGSVSTLKIQRTERGDSAVYLCASSVEGTGENIQYFGAGTRLSVL.

The V gene is TRBV28, the J gene TRBJ1-2; D possibly corresponds to TRBD1 (5 bases). Germline-derived CDR1 and CDR2 are MDHEN and SYDVKM. The germline V and J ends were trimmed by 6 bases and 8 bases, with 22 bases remaining between them. The CDR3 spans 15 residues. CDR3 protein: CASRPSSAGPRGYTF. The CDR3 bases are TGTGCCAGCAGGCCCTCGAGTGCAGGGCCCCGCGGCTACACCTTC.

This sequence joins TRBV19 and TRBJ1-1; 9 bases map to TRBD1. This CDR3 comprises 16 residues. The germline CDR1 and CDR2 sequences are LNHDA and SQIVND (reference sequence). Trimming removed 4 bases from V and 1 base from J; junction bases left unmatched: 7. This CDR3 is CASSTYEGQGNTEAFF. In DNA form, the CDR3 reads TGTGCCAGTAGTACGTACGAGGGACAGGGGAACACTGAAGCTTTCTTT.

V usage is TRBV2 and J usage is TRBJ1-1; weak D call: TRBD1 (6 bases). Deletions cut 8 bases from V and 1 base from J, with 11 bases between. The germline V gene encodes CDR1 SNHLY and CDR2 FYNNEI. The CDR3 sequence is 13 residues long. The CDR3 region has the DNA TGTGCCAGCGGGACACAGTCGAACACTGAAGCTTTCTTT. This encodes CASGTQSNTEAFF.

As regards this clone: The sample carries other DNA sequences with the same CDR3. The rearrangement joins TRBV9 to TRBJ1-6; D is unclear. V was trimmed by 0 bases and J by 6 bases, leaving 4 bases between them. This CDR3 contains 13 residues. Germline V lookup: CDR1 SGDLS, CDR2 YYNGEE. The CDR3 loop is CASSVDSNSPLHF. The CDR3 DNA reads TGTGCCAGCAGCGTAGACAGTAATTCACCCCTCCACTTT.

The chain is built from TRBV6-2 or TRBV6-3 and TRBJ2-2; possible D gene TRBD1, 6 bases. The germline gives CDR1 MNHEY, CDR2 SVGEGT. CDR3 length: 15 residues. V was cut by 4 bases and J by 3 bases, with 12 bases left in between. The CDR3 loop is CASSLGQTHTGELFF. The DNA for the CDR3 is TGTGCCAGCAGTTTAGGACAGACTCACACCGGGGAGCTGTTTTTT.

In this sample, this clone turned up a few times. This chain links TRBV7-2 with TRBJ1-3; D is uncertain. The CDR3 has 16 residues. V was cut by 2 bases and J by 4 bases, with 15 bases left in between. Germline V gene lookup returns CDR1 SGHTA and CDR2 FQGNSA. CDR3 loop: CASSLNVRVTGNTIYF. In DNA form, the CDR3 reads TGTGCCAGCAGCTTAAATGTCCGGGTTACGGGAAACACCATATATTTT.

This clone was observed at least ten times. The chain uses TRBV5-1 and TRBJ2-7; perhaps TRBD2 as D (5 bases). This CDR3 contains 12 residues. CDR1 and CDR2 (germline): SGHRS, YFSETQ. Trimming removed 4 bases from V and 2 bases from J, with 7 bases in between. CDR3 region: CASSLTTYEQYF. The CDR3 region has the DNA TGCGCCAGCAGCCTGACTACCTACGAGCAGTACTTC.

V gene TRBV7-3 combines with J gene TRBJ2-5; 8 positions match TRBD2. CDR3 length: 16 residues. The V segment lost 5 bases and the J segment 2 bases; nucleotides outside the gene matches: 10. Looked up from germline, CDR1 is SGHTA and CDR2 is FQGTGA. CDR3 residues: CASSRDRRGAQETQYF. In nucleotides, the CDR3 is TGTGCCAGCAGCCGAGACAGGCGGGGGGCGCAAGAGACCCAGTACTTC.